The 11 T cell receptor beta chains listed next were all sequenced from one sample in a study of blood T cell repertoires in COVID-19. The assay was immunoSEQ multiplex PCR, and TCRdb's table has in-frame clones only and misses some. Of roughly 93,000 clones listed, 80% to 90% are singletons. Material: peripheral blood. The receptors come from a man aged 45-65 years with acute or convalescent COVID-19.

This chain uses TRBV3-1 (or the pseudogene TRBV3-2) with TRBJ1-2; D might be TRBD1 (6 bases). CDR1 is LGHDT, CDR2 YNNKEL, per germline (reference sequence). V was cut by 6 bases and J by 4 bases, with 12 bases left in between. The CDR3 runs to 13 residues. The CDR3 here is CASSTGFAYGYTF. CDR3 DNA: TGTGCCAGCAGTACAGGGTTCGCCTATGGCTACACCTTC.

This rearrangement joins TRBV6-1 to TRBJ1-1; D is unclear. Germline values: CDR1 MNHNS, CDR2 SASEGT. The CDR3 has 13 amino acids. With 5 bases removed from V and 1 base from J, the gap between germline ends came to 8 bases. CDR3 in amino acids: CASSFQWNTEAFF. CDR3 DNA: TGTGCCAGCAGTTTCCAATGGAACACTGAAGCTTTCTTT.

The chain carries TRBV11-3 and TRBJ2-5; 8 bases match TRBD2. After removal of 5 bases from V and 7 bases from J, the junction contained 3 bases not matched to a gene. Germline V CDR1 and CDR2: SGHNT, YENEEA. This CDR3 region has 12 residues. CDR3 DNA sequence: TGTGCCAGCAGCAAGGGACTAGGGACCCAGTACTTC. It is translated as CASSKGLGTQYF.

The rearrangement uses TRBV7-3 and TRBJ2-1; D is perhaps TRBD2 (6 bases). The CDR3 is 17 residues long. CDR1 and CDR2 (germline): SGHTA, FQGTGA. V lost 0 bases and J 5 bases, leaving 17 bases between the germline ends. As DNA, the CDR3 is TGTGCCAGCAGCTTAACGTCGGGGACGCGGGGCAACAATGAGCAGTTCTTC. This gives the protein CASSLTSGTRGNNEQFF.

This sequence joins TRBV9 and TRBJ2-2; maybe TRBD1 (6 bases). The V and J ends lost 3 bases and 6 bases respectively, with 18 bases between them. The CDR3 covers 16 residues. The germline V gene has CDR1 SGDLS and CDR2 YYNGEE. CDR3 coding DNA: TGTGCCAGCAGCGGGACGGTTACAGGGTATGCCGGGGAGCTGTTTTTT. It translates to CASSGTVTGYAGELFF.

CDR3 in amino acids: CASSYLGGTNEKLFF. In DNA, the CDR3 is TGCGCCAGCAGCTACCTTGGAGGGACTAATGAAAAACTGTTTTTT. V and J are TRBV5-1 and TRBJ1-4; no clear D gene. The CDR3 has 15 residues. Germline V lookup: CDR1 SGHRS, CDR2 YFSETQ. V lost 3 bases and J 2 bases, leaving 11 bases between the germline ends.

The CDR3, as DNA: TGTGCCAGCAGCTTAGTTTGGCCTAAGGGGACTGAAGCTTTCTTT. Encoded protein: CASSLVWPKGTEAFF. The chain has TRBV11-2 and TRBJ1-1; tentative D call: TRBD1 (5 bases). The CDR3 totals 15 residues. Trimming pared 1 base from V and 5 bases from J, leaving 14 bases between. Germline loops: CDR1 SGHAT, CDR2 FQNNGV.

The gene calls are TRBV28 and TRBJ2-1, with D unclear. The CDR3 extends over 14 amino acids. Germline CDR1 and CDR2: MDHEN and SYDVKM. Trimming took off 6 bases at V and 1 base at J, with 10 bases between the two ends. In DNA form, the CDR3 reads TGTGCCAGCAGGAGGCAAACTTCCTACAATGAGCAGTTCTTC. Its translation is CASRRQTSYNEQFF.

The chain has TRBV30 and TRBJ1-1; no clear D gene. The CDR3 spans 13 residues. V shed 0 bases and J shed 0 bases, with 5 bases lying between them. Looked up from germline, CDR1 is GTSNPN and CDR2 is SVGIG (reference sequence). The DNA for the CDR3 is TGTGCCTGGAGTGTGCGGATGAACACTGAAGCTTTCTTT. Amino acid sequence: CAWSVRMNTEAFF.

V gene TRBV5-4 combines with J gene TRBJ2-3; 8 positions agree with TRBD2. V trimming: 4 bases; J trimming: 2 bases; junction bases outside the gene matches: 9. The V gene's germline CDR1 is SGHNT and CDR2 YYREEE (reference sequence). CDR3 length: 16 amino acids. Here the CDR3 DNA reads TGTGCCAGCAGCCCCCGGGGGGGGCCGACCACAGATACGCAGTATTTT. Its protein product is CASSPRGGPTTDTQYF. Full variable domain (missing parts from reference TRBV5-4 and TRBJ2-3): ETGVTQSPTHLIKTRGQQVTLRCSSQSGHNTVSWYQQALGQGPQFIFQYYREEENGRGNFPPRFSGLQFPNYSSELNVNALELDDSALYLCASSPRGGPTTDTQYFGPGTRLTVL.

V usage is TRBV18 and J usage is TRBJ2-2, with 10 bases identical to TRBD1. With V trimmed by 5 bases and J by 1 base, 4 bases remained unmatched. This CDR3 region has 16 residues. CDR1 KGHSH and CDR2 LQKENI come from the germline V gene. This CDR3 is CASSRTGGQNTGELFF. The CDR3 DNA is TGTGCCAGCTCAAGGACAGGGGGTCAGAACACCGGGGAGCTGTTTTTT. Full variable domain (outside the CDR3, taken from reference TRBV18 and TRBJ2-2): NAGVMQNPRHLVRRRGQEARLRCSPMKGHSHVYWYRQLPEEGLKFMVYLQKENIIDESGMPKERFSAEFPKEGPSILRIQQVVRGDSAAYFCASSRTGGQNTGELFFGEGSRLTVL.